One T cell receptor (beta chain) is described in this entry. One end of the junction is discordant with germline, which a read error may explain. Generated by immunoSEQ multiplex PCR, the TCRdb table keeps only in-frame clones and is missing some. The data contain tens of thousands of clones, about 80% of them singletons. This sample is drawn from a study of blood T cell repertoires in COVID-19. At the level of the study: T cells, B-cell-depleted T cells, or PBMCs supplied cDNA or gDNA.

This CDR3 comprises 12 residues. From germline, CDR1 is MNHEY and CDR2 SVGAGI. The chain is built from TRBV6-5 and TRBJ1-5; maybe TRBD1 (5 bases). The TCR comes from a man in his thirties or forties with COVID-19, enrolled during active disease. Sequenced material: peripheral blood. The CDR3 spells CASGRDGISMNF. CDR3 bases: TGTGCCAGCGGGCGGGACGGCATTAGCATGAATTTT.